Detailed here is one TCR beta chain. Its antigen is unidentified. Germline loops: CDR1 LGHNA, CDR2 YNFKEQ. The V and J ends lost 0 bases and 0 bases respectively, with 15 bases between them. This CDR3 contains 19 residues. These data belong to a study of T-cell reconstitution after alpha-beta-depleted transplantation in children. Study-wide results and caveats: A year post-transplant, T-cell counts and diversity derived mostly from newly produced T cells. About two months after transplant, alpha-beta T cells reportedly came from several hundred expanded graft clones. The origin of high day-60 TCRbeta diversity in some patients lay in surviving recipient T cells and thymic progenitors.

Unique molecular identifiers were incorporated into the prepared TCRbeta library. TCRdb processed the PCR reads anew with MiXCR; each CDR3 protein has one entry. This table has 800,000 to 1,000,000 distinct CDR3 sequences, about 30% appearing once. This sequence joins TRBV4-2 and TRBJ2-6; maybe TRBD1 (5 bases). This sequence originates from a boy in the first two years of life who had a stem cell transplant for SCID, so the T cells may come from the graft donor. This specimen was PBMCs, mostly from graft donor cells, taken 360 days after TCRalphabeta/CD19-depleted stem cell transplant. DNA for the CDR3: TGTGCCAGCAGCCAAGACTTTGGGCAGGGTAACTCTGGGGCCAACGTCCTGACTTTC. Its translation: CASSQDFGQGNSGANVLTF.